This T cell receptor beta chain was identified during a study of cytotoxic CD8 clonotypes in ibrutinib-treated CLL. Whole-study context: In all, about a dozen patients were relapsed/refractory, 15 were treatment-naive and about 17 were IGHV unmutated. Partial response was seen in about 25 patients and complete response in 2; after median roughly 6 years, approximately 15 stayed remitted, around 12 progressed.

Germline V gene data show CDR1 as MNHEY and CDR2 as SMNVEV (reference sequence). With V trimmed by 6 bases and J by 2 bases, 4 bases remained unmatched. The CDR3 consists of 13 residues. This table comes from immunoSEQ multiplex PCR, and its TCRdb copy is limited to in-frame clones, with some not included. The data show about 300,000 clones, over 60% seen once. Study-level findings and limits: There were few public clonotypes, and on treatment they contracted or stayed stable.

Remarks on this clone: Its antigen is unidentified.

V usage is TRBV27 and J usage is TRBJ2-7; 7 bases match TRBD1. Sequenced here: PBMCs, sampled after 36 months of ibrutinib treatment. This receptor was obtained from a human donor with chronic lymphocytic leukemia. This CDR3 reads CASSWTGPYEQYF. The CDR3 coding sequence is TGTGCCAGCAGCTGGACAGGACCCTACGAGCAGTACTTC.